This TCR beta chain was recovered during a study of blood T cell repertoires in COVID-19. In the authors' methods: Scientists estimated how many nucleated cells there were by amplifying reference gene primers. Produced via immunoSEQ multiplex PCR; TCRdb's table is partial and in-frame only. V, J and clone size are those of that table, while D and trimming were read from the DNA. The table records 25,000 to 30,000 clones, 80% to 90% of them present only once. The CDR3 is made up of 13 amino acids. Germline V gives CDR1 SGHVS, CDR2 FQNEAQ. V was pared by 5 bases and J by 7 bases, with 4 bases of the junction left unmatched.

The sample taken for sequencing was peripheral blood. This clonotype was obtained from a human donor in a cohort sampled during active COVID-19. The donor label of this sample is uncertain. The chain employs TRBV7-8 and TRBJ1-2, with TRBD1 matching 10 bases. This CDR3 is CASSDRGLGGYTF. CDR3 in DNA: TGTGCCAGCAGCGACAGGGGGCTGGGTGGCTACACCTTC.